The rows below give T cell receptor beta chains drawn from one sample of a study of blood T cell repertoires in COVID-19. Method: immunoSEQ multiplex PCR; TCRdb's copy keeps in-frame clones and lacks some. The repertoire holds 150,000 to 200,000 clones, with over 75% as singletons. The sequencing input was PBMCs or T cells enriched from blood (not recorded which). These receptors all stem from a human donor with acute COVID-19. The donor label of this sample is uncertain. Both conserved end residues are trimmed from each CDR3.

J: TRBJ1-6; V: TRBV5-5; CDR3: ASSSWTGGNSPLH
J: TRBJ1-4; V: TRBV29-1; CDR3: SVEDRGAREKLF
J: TRBJ2-1; V: TRBV5-3; CDR3: ARSSRGPVDTASYNEQF
J: TRBJ2-3; V: TRBV18; CDR3: ASSQAGALTDTQY
J: TRBJ2-1; V: TRBV11-1; CDR3: ASSFQGDSSYNEQF
J: TRBJ1-1; V: TRBV19; CDR3: ASSTDMNTEAF
J: TRBJ1-1; V: TRBV19; CDR3: ASSVEGRGTEAF
J: TRBJ1-2; V: TRBV4-3; CDR3: ASSQDHRGFNYGYT
J: TRBJ1-2; V: TRBV19; CDR3: ASSTQGEYGYT
J: TRBJ1-1; V: TRBV19; CDR3: ASSTTVNTEAF
J: TRBJ1-1; V: TRBV2; CDR3: ASAGGAEDTEAF
J: TRBJ2-5; V: TRBV5-1; CDR3: ASSLEPAGGQETQY
J: TRBJ1-1; V: TRBV9; CDR3: ASSVGGGGIVSTEAF
J: TRBJ1-2; V: TRBV6-2/TRBV6-3; CDR3: ASSYMYGYT
J: TRBJ2-3; V: TRBV11-2; CDR3: ASKDRGRTDTQY
J: TRBJ1-2; V: TRBV6-1; CDR3: ASSEGPRGYT